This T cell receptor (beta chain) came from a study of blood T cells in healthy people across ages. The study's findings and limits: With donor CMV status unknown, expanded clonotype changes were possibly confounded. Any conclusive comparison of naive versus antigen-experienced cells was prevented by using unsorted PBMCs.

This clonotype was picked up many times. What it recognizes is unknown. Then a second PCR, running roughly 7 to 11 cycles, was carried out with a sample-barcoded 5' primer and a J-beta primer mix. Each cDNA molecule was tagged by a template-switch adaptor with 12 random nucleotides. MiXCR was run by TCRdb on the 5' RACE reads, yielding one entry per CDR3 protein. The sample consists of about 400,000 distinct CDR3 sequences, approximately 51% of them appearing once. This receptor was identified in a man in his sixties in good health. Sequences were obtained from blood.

The CDR3 region is CASSPQRTAETQYF. In DNA form, the CDR3 reads TGTGCCAGCAGCCCCCAGCGGACAGCCGAGACCCAGTACTTC. The genes are TRBV7-2 and TRBJ2-5, with a weak D call TRBD1 (6 bases). The CDR3 covers 14 residues. V lost 5 bases, J lost 5 bases, and 15 bases lay in between. The germline gives CDR1 SGHTA, CDR2 FQGNSA.